This T cell receptor beta chain was documented in a study of blood T cell repertoires in COVID-19. Study overall: Collection of acute and convalescent COVID-19 samples took place in the United States, Italy and Spain.

V lost 3 bases and J lost 3; bases outside the gene matches: 7. CDR3 length equals 17 residues. Germline V CDR1 and CDR2: MGHRA, YSYEKL. In the original analysis: It was from reference gene primer amplification that nucleated cell counts were estimated. The table came from immunoSEQ multiplex PCR; TCRdb's copy has only in-frame clones and leaves some out. V and J calls plus clone size are reproduced from that table; the DNA served to infer D and trimming. Among roughly 500,000 clones listed, about 88% were seen once. Ages ranged from roughly 18 to 100 years, with residence in around 24 US areas. Sequencing used PBMCs or T cells enriched from blood (not recorded which). J is TRBJ1-3 and V is TRBV4-1; 11 nucleotides match TRBD1. This TCR was sampled from a woman aged 55-70 years who had recovered from COVID-19. The CDR3 is CASSHPGQGAGGNTIYF. The CDR3 region has the DNA TGCGCCAGCAGCCACCCCGGACAGGGGGCGGGTGGAAACACCATATATTTT.